Each of the 19 T cell receptor beta chains below was sequenced from the same sample in a study of blood T cells in healthy people across ages. A second 7 to 11 cycle PCR used barcoded and J-beta primers. TCRdb re-called the 5' RACE reads with MiXCR, one entry per CDR3 protein. The table has 780,000 or so distinct CDR3 sequences, 53% seen once. Sequenced material: blood. The receptors originated from a man older than 75 in good health.

This clonotype was seen more than once but under ten times. The chain combines TRBV19 with TRBJ2-5; 12 positions agree with TRBD2. V lost 6 bases and J lost 4; bases outside the gene matches: 0. This CDR3 comprises 13 residues. The V gene's germline CDR1 is LNHDA and CDR2 SQIVND (reference sequence). The chain's CDR3 is CASRGLAGETQYF. The CDR3 region has the DNA TGTGCCAGTAGGGGACTAGCGGGAGAGACCCAGTACTTC. The full variable domain, rest sourced from reference TRBV19 and TRBJ2-5, is DGGITQSPKYLFRKEGQNVTLSCEQNLNHDAMYWYRQDPGQGLRLIYYSQIVNDFQKGDIAEGYSVSREKKESFPLTVTSAQKNPTAFYLCASRGLAGETQYFGPGTRLLVL.

This clonotype was seen a handful of times. The chain has TRBV4-1 and TRBJ1-4; TRBD1 agrees at 8 bases. Germline CDR1 and CDR2: MGHRA and YSYEKL. The J segment lost 8 bases and the V segment lost 3 bases, leaving 11 bases of the junction unmatched. The CDR3 loop spans 16 amino acids. The CDR3 spells CASSQDRVPLQEKLFF. The CDR3 DNA sequence: TGCGCCAGCAGCCAGGACAGGGTTCCGCTTCAAGAAAAACTGTTTTTT.

The CDR3 sequence is CASSPRAGQGARETQYF. CDR3 sequence (DNA): TGTGCCAGCAGCCCCCGGGCTGGACAGGGGGCGAGGGAGACCCAGTACTTC. The chain is built from TRBV7-8 and TRBJ2-5, with 11 nucleotides matching TRBD1. This CDR3 has 17 residues. Trimming at V came to 5 bases and at J to 5 bases, leaving 13 bases not matched to a gene. Per the germline V gene, CDR1 is SGHVS and CDR2 is FQNEAQ. The complete variable domain, with remaining parts taken from reference TRBV7-8 and TRBJ2-5, reads GAGVSQSPRYKVAKRGQDVALRCDPISGHVSLFWYQQALGQGPEFLTYFQNEAQLDKSGLPSDRFFAERPEGSVSTLKIQRTQQEDSAVYLCASSPRAGQGARETQYFGPGTRLLVL.

This rearrangement joins TRBV20-1 to TRBJ2-1, with D unresolved. The V gene's germline CDR1 is DFQATT and CDR2 SNEGSKA (reference sequence). There are 14 residues in the CDR3. Trimming took 3 bases from V and 6 from J, leaving 15 bases between them. The CDR3 protein is CSASTITLGNEQFF. The DNA for the CDR3 is TGCAGTGCTAGTACTATAACCCTGGGCAATGAGCAGTTCTTC.

This clonotype was counted once. The chain couples TRBV2 to TRBJ2-4; D might be TRBD1 (5 bases). The CDR3 runs to 15 residues. In germline, CDR1 is SNHLY, CDR2 FYNNEI. Trimming pared 5 bases from V and 7 bases from J, leaving 18 bases between. The CDR3 loop reads CASSPVDRLGNIQYF. CDR3 nucleotides: TGTGCCAGCAGTCCAGTAGACAGATTGGGGAACATTCAGTACTTC.

The chain joins TRBV5-1 to TRBJ2-5; D remains unclear. This CDR3 has 13 residues. Germline V gives CDR1 SGHRS, CDR2 YFSETQ. The germline V and J ends were trimmed by 3 bases and 4 bases, with 10 bases remaining between them. The CDR3 DNA reads as TGCGCCAGCAGCTCGGGCCTGGTAGAGACCCAGTACTTC. This sequence encodes CASSSGLVETQYF.

This clonotype was seen a few times. This sequence joins TRBV6-5 and TRBJ2-3, with D uncertain. Germline values: CDR1 MNHEY, CDR2 SVGAGI. This CDR3 spans 16 amino acids. V dropped 5 bases and J dropped 0 bases, with 15 bases sitting between them. CDR3 nucleotide sequence: TGTGCCAGCAGTCACGAACAGTGTGGCAGCACAGATACGCAGTATTTT. Amino acids: CASSHEQCGSTDTQYF.

The sample holds a few counts of this clonotype. V usage is TRBV19 and J usage is TRBJ2-7, with D perhaps being TRBD1 or TRBD2 (5 bases each). The germline CDR1 and CDR2 sequences are LNHDA and SQIVND (reference sequence). V was pared by 5 bases and J by 3 bases, with 17 bases between. CDR3 length equals 15 residues. CDR3 loop: CASSASSGRRYEQYF. In DNA form, the CDR3 reads TGTGCCAGTAGTGCTTCCTCGGGACGTCGCTACGAGCAGTACTTC. The full variable domain, its missing parts supplied by reference TRBV19 and TRBJ2-7, is DGGITQSPKYLFRKEGQNVTLSCEQNLNHDAMYWYRQDPGQGLRLIYYSQIVNDFQKGDIAEGYSVSREKKESFPLTVTSAQKNPTAFYLCASSASSGRRYEQYFGPGTRLTVT.

This clonotype was recorded only once. V usage is TRBV5-4 and J usage is TRBJ2-1; D uncertain. The CDR3 is 13 residues long. V shed 2 bases and J shed 5 bases, with 8 bases lying between them. Germline assignment: CDR1 SGHNT and CDR2 YYREEE (reference sequence). The CDR3: CASSFVYNNEQFF. The CDR3 DNA sequence: TGTGCCAGCAGCTTCGTTTACAACAATGAGCAGTTCTTC.

This rearrangement joins TRBV15 to TRBJ1-2; 8 bases fit TRBD1. This CDR3 comprises 14 residues. The germline gives CDR1 LNHNV, CDR2 YYDKDF (reference sequence). V gave up 0 bases and J gave up 8 bases; unmatched junction bases: 5. The CDR3 sequence: CATSRDAGGWGYTF. The CDR3 region has the DNA TGTGCCACCAGCAGAGATGCAGGGGGCTGGGGCTACACCTTC.

This clonotype was picked up a small number of times. A read error may be the cause here, since a much bigger clone is one base away. J is TRBJ2-7 and V is TRBV13; D is perhaps TRBD1 (6 bases). Germline loops: CDR1 PRHDT, CDR2 FYEKMQ (reference sequence). Trimming pared 5 bases from V and 4 bases from J, leaving 15 bases between. The CDR3 is made up of 14 amino acids. CDR3 coding DNA: TGTGCCAGCAGCGCCAGGGGTATATCGTACGAGCAGTACTTC. Translating gives CASSARGISYEQYF.

This clonotype was counted ten times or more. The J gene is TRBJ2-7, the V gene TRBV28; D possibly corresponds to TRBD2 (6 bases). The CDR3 runs to 15 residues. V gave up 5 bases and J gave up 2 bases, with 16 bases separating them. Germline loops: CDR1 MDHEN, CDR2 SYDVKM. CDR3 sequence reads: CASSPQRGGTYEQYF. The CDR3 DNA sequence: TGTGCCAGCAGTCCGCAGAGGGGCGGGACCTACGAGCAGTACTTC.

The chain joins TRBV5-1 to TRBJ2-1; D unclear. V was clipped by 2 bases and J by 4 bases, with 10 bases between them. Per germline, CDR1 SGHRS and CDR2 YFSETQ. The CDR3 extends over 14 amino acids. Here the CDR3 reads CASSFRSEYNEQFF. CDR3 sequence (DNA): TGCGCCAGCAGCTTTCGGAGCGAGTACAATGAGCAGTTCTTC.

The chain has TRBV10-3 and TRBJ2-3; no reliable D call. The germline V and J ends were trimmed by 2 bases and 7 bases, with 4 bases remaining between them. The CDR3 has 11 residues. Germline-derived CDR1 and CDR2 are ENHRY and SYGVKD. The CDR3 region is CAISETYTQYF. Here the CDR3 DNA reads TGTGCCATCAGTGAGACCTATACGCAGTATTTT.

The table lists this clonotype with a few counts. The rearrangement uses TRBV29-1 and TRBJ2-1; D is perhaps TRBD1 (7 bases). Trimming took off 7 bases at V and 3 bases at J, with 28 bases between the two ends. Germline CDR1 reads SQVTM; CDR2 reads ANQGSEA. CDR3 length: 18 residues. The CDR3 DNA sequence: TGCAGCGCCCGCGGGACAGCTAACACTAGCAGAGACTACAATGAGCAGTTCTTC. It translates to CSARGTANTSRDYNEQFF.

This rearrangement joins TRBV20-1 to TRBJ2-7; 7 nucleotides match TRBD1. The junction had 4 bases not matched to a gene; V was cut back by 5 bases and J by 0 bases. CDR3 length: 13 amino acids. CDR1 and CDR2 from the germline V gene are DFQATT and SNEGSKA (reference sequence). CDR3 DNA sequence: TGCAGTGCTCGACAGGGCAGCTCCTACGAGCAGTACTTC. Translation: CSARQGSSYEQYF.

This clonotype was counted at least ten times. The V gene is TRBV12-3 or TRBV12-4, the J gene TRBJ2-1; the D gene is possibly TRBD2 (5 bases). This CDR3 region has 12 residues. Trimming removed 5 bases at V and 5 bases at J, with 7 bases between. Here the CDR3 reads CASSLRDNEQFF. CDR3 DNA: TGTGCCAGCAGTCTGAGGGACAATGAGCAGTTCTTC.

This sequence joins TRBV20-1 and TRBJ2-3, with 11 bases identical to TRBD1. The CDR3 spans 15 residues. Germline CDR1 is DFQATT and CDR2 is SNEGSKA (reference sequence). V trimming: 3 bases; J trimming: 1 base; junction bases outside the gene matches: 3. For the CDR3, the DNA is TGCAGTGCTAGTGGGACAGGGGGACGCACAGATACGCAGTATTTT. Its protein product is CSASGTGGRTDTQYF.

CDR3 loop: CASSFLAGVSYEQFF. DNA for the CDR3: TGTGCCAGCAGCTTCCTAGCGGGAGTTAGCTATGAGCAGTTCTTC. The rearrangement links TRBV7-2 to TRBJ2-1, with 10 nucleotides matching TRBD2. Germline V gene sequence: CDR1 SGHTA, CDR2 FQGNSA. Trimming took 3 bases from V and 8 from J; bases not matched to a gene: 7. The CDR3 runs to 15 residues.